Listed below are T cell receptor beta chains from one sample, sequenced in a study of blood T cell repertoires in COVID-19. Some clones are missing from TCRdb's copy, which holds only in-frame ones; the method was immunoSEQ multiplex PCR. The sample contains about 140,000 clones, around 90% of which appear only once. Sample: peripheral blood. The receptors shown here come from a human donor in a cohort sampled during active COVID-19. The CDR3 runs from the conserved cysteine through the conserved F or W. A D gene is named only where the DNA matches it firmly. Not every row has a clone size; where given, it reads once, few, many or a size class.

D gene: TRBD2
V gene: TRBV5-1
J gene: TRBJ2-1
clone size: -
CDR3 protein: CASSPRTSGDEQFF
CDR3 DNA: TGCGCCAGCAGCCCCCGGACTAGCGGGGATGAGCAGTTCTTC

D gene: -
V gene: TRBV7-2
J gene: TRBJ1-1
clone size: -
CDR3 protein: CASSFRGNTEAFF
CDR3 DNA: TGTGCCAGCAGCTTTAGAGGGAACACTGAAGCTTTCTTT

D gene: -
V gene: TRBV21-1
J gene: TRBJ2-3
clone size: -
CDR3 protein: CASSKEGTGGTDTQYF
CDR3 DNA: TGTGCCAGCAGCAAAGAAGGGACAGGGGGCACAGATACGCAGTATTTT

D gene: -
V gene: TRBV29-1
J gene: TRBJ2-3
clone size: -
CDR3 protein: CSSSYTDTQYF
CDR3 DNA: TGCAGCTCCTCCTACACAGATACGCAGTATTTT

D gene: TRBD1
V gene: TRBV28
J gene: TRBJ1-2
clone size: -
CDR3 protein: CASRTRQGLNGYTF
CDR3 DNA: TGTGCCAGCAGGACCCGACAGGGACTGAATGGCTACACCTTC

D gene: TRBD1
V gene: TRBV3-1/TRBV3-2
J gene: TRBJ1-3
clone size: few
CDR3 protein: CASSQTGGYSGNTIYF
CDR3 DNA: TGTGCCAGCAGCCAAACAGGGGGCTATTCTGGAAACACCATATATTTT

D gene: TRBD2
V gene: TRBV3-1/TRBV3-2
J gene: TRBJ2-1
clone size: once
CDR3 protein: CASSHRAGAYNEQFF
CDR3 DNA: TGTGCCAGCAGTCACCGGGCGGGGGCCTACAATGAGCAGTTCTTC

D gene: TRBD1
V gene: TRBV7-2
J gene: TRBJ1-2
clone size: -
CDR3 protein: CASSFMNPDRGPYTF
CDR3 DNA: TGTGCCAGCAGCTTTATGAACCCGGACAGGGGCCCTTACACCTTC

D gene: TRBD2
V gene: TRBV30
J gene: TRBJ2-1
clone size: -
CDR3 protein: CASSLGLAGGNEQFF
CDR3 DNA: TGTGCCTCCTCCCTCGGACTAGCGGGAGGCAATGAGCAGTTCTTC

D gene: TRBD2
V gene: TRBV18
J gene: TRBJ2-3
clone size: -
CDR3 protein: CASSLIRTSAITDTQYF
CDR3 DNA: TGTGCCAGCTCACTCATACGGACTAGCGCTATCACAGATACGCAGTATTTT

D gene: -
V gene: TRBV27
J gene: TRBJ1-1
clone size: -
CDR3 protein: CASSLRPGGFEAFF
CDR3 DNA: TGTGCCAGCAGTTTACGTCCCGGAGGCTTTGAAGCTTTCTTT

D gene: TRBD2
V gene: TRBV10-2
J gene: TRBJ2-3
clone size: -
CDR3 protein: CASSDTSGGADTQYF
CDR3 DNA: TGCGCCAGCAGTGATACTAGCGGGGGGGCGGATACGCAGTATTTT

D gene: TRBD1
V gene: TRBV2
J gene: TRBJ1-5
clone size: -
CDR3 protein: CASSETGTGGLYSNQPQHF
CDR3 DNA: TGTGCCAGCAGTGAGACCGGGACAGGGGGGCTCTATAGCAATCAGCCCCAGCATTTT

D gene: TRBD1
V gene: TRBV6-5
J gene: TRBJ2-1
clone size: -
CDR3 protein: CASSTGTGPYNEQFF
CDR3 DNA: TGTGCCAGCAGTACCGGGACAGGGCCCTACAATGAGCAGTTCTTC

D gene: -
V gene: TRBV2
J gene: TRBJ1-5
clone size: -
CDR3 protein: CASRPSLLWIGEQPQHF
CDR3 DNA: TGTGCCAGCAGGCCCTCCCTCTTATGGATTGGGGAGCAGCCCCAGCATTTT

D gene: -
V gene: TRBV30
J gene: TRBJ1-1
clone size: -
CDR3 protein: CAYYGQIHAEAFF
CDR3 DNA: TGTGCCTACTACGGACAGATTCACGCTGAAGCTTTCTTT

D gene: TRBD1
V gene: TRBV6-5
J gene: TRBJ2-7
clone size: -
CDR3 protein: CASSSGTGSYEQYF
CDR3 DNA: TGTGCCAGCAGTTCCGGGACAGGGTCCTACGAGCAGTACTTC

D gene: TRBD1
V gene: TRBV15
J gene: TRBJ2-1
clone size: -
CDR3 protein: CATSLRQGANEQFF
CDR3 DNA: TGTGCCACCAGCCTCCGACAGGGGGCGAATGAGCAGTTCTTC

D gene: TRBD1
V gene: TRBV7-6
J gene: TRBJ2-7
clone size: -
CDR3 protein: CASSSDRLEQYF
CDR3 DNA: TGTGCCAGCAGCTCGGACAGGTTAGAGCAGTACTTC

D gene: TRBD1
V gene: TRBV5-1
J gene: TRBJ1-2
clone size: once
CDR3 protein: CASSGGTAANYGYTF
CDR3 DNA: TGCGCCAGCAGCGGCGGGACAGCAGCTAACTATGGCTACACCTTC

D gene: -
V gene: TRBV15
J gene: TRBJ1-2
clone size: -
CDR3 protein: CATSRPPGGAGYTF
CDR3 DNA: TGTGCCACCAGCAGACCCCCGGGGGGAGCTGGCTACACCTTC

D gene: TRBD1
V gene: TRBV6-6
J gene: TRBJ1-2
clone size: -
CDR3 protein: CASSFGQGQLLGNTF
CDR3 DNA: TGTGCCAGCAGTTTTGGACAGGGTCAACTTTTGGGTAATACCTTC

D gene: TRBD2
V gene: TRBV7-6
J gene: TRBJ2-7
clone size: -
CDR3 protein: CASSSTSGVGHEQYF
CDR3 DNA: TGTGCCAGCAGCTCGACTAGCGGGGTCGGTCACGAGCAGTACTTC

D gene: -
V gene: TRBV5-1
J gene: TRBJ2-5
clone size: once
CDR3 protein: CASSFRTAQETQYF
CDR3 DNA: TGCGCCAGCAGCTTCCGGACAGCCCAAGAGACCCAGTACTTC